This is a list of T cell receptor beta chains from one sample in a study of cytomegalovirus exposure and HLA in healthy donors. Sequencing was performed with immunoSEQ multiplex PCR; in TCRdb, only in-frame clones are kept and a portion is missing. The table includes about 260,000 clones, less than 95% detected once. The source material was PBMCs. The receptors were sampled from a woman aged 25-40 years in good health and CMV-seronegative. Both conserved end residues are part of each CDR3. Each record gives: J gene, V gene, D gene, clone size, CDR3 protein, CDR3 DNA. D genes are given only for firm matches. Clone sizes are given selectively: once, few, many, or a class where the clone is expanded.

j_call: TRBJ2-7; v_call: TRBV9; d_call: TRBD2; clone_size: .; cdr3_aa: CASSATTSGSYEQYF; cdr3_nt: TGTGCCAGCAGCGCGACGACTAGCGGGTCCTACGAGCAGTACTTC
j_call: TRBJ2-1; v_call: TRBV5-1; d_call: TRBD2; clone_size: .; cdr3_aa: CASSLGTSGTPYNEQFF; cdr3_nt: TGCGCCAGCAGCTTGGGCACTAGCGGGACCCCCTACAATGAGCAGTTCTTC
j_call: TRBJ1-4; v_call: TRBV25-1; d_call: TRBD1; clone_size: .; cdr3_aa: CASSSGQANEKLFF; cdr3_nt: TGTGCCAGCAGTTCGGGACAGGCTAATGAAAAACTGTTTTTT
j_call: TRBJ1-4; v_call: TRBV4-1; d_call: .; clone_size: once; cdr3_aa: CASSQMVGEKLFF; cdr3_nt: TGCGCCAGCAGCCAAATGGTAGGCGAAAAACTGTTTTTT
j_call: TRBJ1-5; v_call: TRBV6-1; d_call: .; clone_size: .; cdr3_aa: CASSEMSGGNQPQHF; cdr3_nt: TGTGCCAGCAGTGAGATGTCGGGGGGCAATCAGCCCCAGCATTTT
j_call: TRBJ2-5; v_call: TRBV7-6; d_call: .; clone_size: .; cdr3_aa: CASSLNWGREETQYF; cdr3_nt: TGTGCCAGCAGCTTAAATTGGGGCAGGGAAGAGACCCAGTACTTC
j_call: TRBJ2-2; v_call: TRBV5-8; d_call: TRBD2; clone_size: few; cdr3_aa: CATQSGRVATGELFF; cdr3_nt: TGTGCCACCCAGAGCGGGAGGGTGGCCACCGGGGAGCTGTTTTTT
j_call: TRBJ2-7; v_call: TRBV5-8; d_call: .; clone_size: .; cdr3_aa: CASRQAGWWEQYF; cdr3_nt: TGTGCCAGCAGACAGGCGGGATGGTGGGAGCAGTACTTC
j_call: TRBJ2-6; v_call: TRBV28; d_call: .; clone_size: .; cdr3_aa: CATRGGGVIAGANVLTF; cdr3_nt: TGTGCCACGAGGGGTGGAGGAGTCATAGCTGGGGCCAACGTCCTGACTTTC
j_call: TRBJ1-1; v_call: TRBV9; d_call: .; clone_size: once; cdr3_aa: CASKGKANTEAFF; cdr3_nt: TGTGCCAGCAAGGGAAAAGCGAACACTGAAGCTTTCTTT
j_call: TRBJ2-7; v_call: TRBV18; d_call: .; clone_size: .; cdr3_aa: CASSPRVPDYEQYF; cdr3_nt: TGTGCCAGCTCACCACGAGTTCCGGACTACGAGCAGTACTTC
j_call: TRBJ2-2; v_call: TRBV28; d_call: .; clone_size: .; cdr3_aa: CASSIPRTHTGELFF; cdr3_nt: TGTGCCAGCAGTATCCCCAGGACTCACACCGGGGAGCTGTTTTTT
j_call: TRBJ2-7; v_call: TRBV11-3; d_call: TRBD2; clone_size: .; cdr3_aa: CASSLRTSGEQYF; cdr3_nt: TGTGCCAGCAGCTTACGCACTAGCGGGGAGCAGTACTTC
j_call: TRBJ2-7; v_call: TRBV7-3; d_call: TRBD2; clone_size: .; cdr3_aa: CASSSTSGRAGEQYF; cdr3_nt: TGTGCCAGCAGCTCGACTAGCGGGAGGGCAGGAGAGCAGTACTTC
j_call: TRBJ2-7; v_call: TRBV19; d_call: TRBD2; clone_size: .; cdr3_aa: CASSTVAGGPYEQYF; cdr3_nt: TGTGCCAGTAGTACCGTAGCGGGGGGCCCCTACGAGCAGTACTTC
j_call: TRBJ2-5; v_call: TRBV5-1; d_call: .; clone_size: .; cdr3_aa: CASSLYVYETQYF; cdr3_nt: TGCGCCAGCAGCTTGTATGTTTACGAGACCCAGTACTTC
j_call: TRBJ2-7; v_call: TRBV7-6; d_call: .; clone_size: .; cdr3_aa: CASSLLGTEQYF; cdr3_nt: TGTGCCAGCAGCCTTCTCGGGACCGAGCAGTACTTC
j_call: TRBJ2-7; v_call: TRBV28; d_call: .; clone_size: few; cdr3_aa: CASIPVSSYEQYF; cdr3_nt: TGTGCCAGCATTCCGGTGAGCTCCTACGAGCAGTACTTC
j_call: TRBJ2-7; v_call: TRBV4-1; d_call: .; clone_size: .; cdr3_aa: CASSQVIVSYEQYF; cdr3_nt: TGCGCCAGCAGCCAAGTCATCGTTTCCTACGAGCAGTACTTC
j_call: TRBJ2-7; v_call: TRBV27; d_call: .; clone_size: .; cdr3_aa: CASSQGREQYF; cdr3_nt: TGTGCCAGCAGTCAAGGACGGGAGCAGTACTTC
j_call: TRBJ2-7; v_call: TRBV5-1; d_call: .; clone_size: .; cdr3_aa: CASSRITGTTSYEQYF; cdr3_nt: TGCGCCAGCAGCCGTATCACGGGGACAACCTCCTACGAGCAGTACTTC
j_call: TRBJ2-7; v_call: TRBV6-5; d_call: .; clone_size: once; cdr3_aa: CASRDASLKTYEQYF; cdr3_nt: TGTGCCAGCAGAGACGCCAGCCTAAAAACCTACGAGCAGTACTTC
j_call: TRBJ2-3; v_call: TRBV6-1; d_call: TRBD2; clone_size: .; cdr3_aa: CASRVLAGGTDTQYF; cdr3_nt: TGTGCCAGCAGGGTCTTAGCGGGAGGAACAGATACGCAGTATTTT
j_call: TRBJ2-7; v_call: TRBV25-1; d_call: .; clone_size: .; cdr3_aa: CASSDSGIPEQYF; cdr3_nt: TGTGCCAGCAGTGACTCAGGGATCCCCGAGCAGTACTTC
j_call: TRBJ2-7; v_call: TRBV12-5; d_call: .; clone_size: .; cdr3_aa: CASGQFNTLYEQYF; cdr3_nt: TGTGCTAGTGGTCAATTCAATACACTCTACGAGCAGTACTTC
j_call: TRBJ2-1; v_call: TRBV5-4; d_call: .; clone_size: .; cdr3_aa: CASSLSERGTYNEQFF; cdr3_nt: TGTGCCAGCAGCTTGAGTGAACGCGGTACCTACAATGAGCAGTTCTTC
j_call: TRBJ1-4; v_call: TRBV19; d_call: TRBD1; clone_size: .; cdr3_aa: CASSGQGAEKLFF; cdr3_nt: TGTGCCAGCTCTGGACAGGGGGCAGAAAAACTGTTTTTT
j_call: TRBJ2-3; v_call: TRBV11-2; d_call: .; clone_size: .; cdr3_aa: CASSPSSSTDTQYF; cdr3_nt: TGTGCCAGCAGCCCCAGCTCTAGTACAGATACGCAGTATTTT
j_call: TRBJ2-7; v_call: TRBV7-2; d_call: TRBD2; clone_size: .; cdr3_aa: CASSLSGISYEQYF; cdr3_nt: TGTGCCAGCAGCCTTAGCGGGATTTCCTACGAGCAGTACTTC
j_call: TRBJ2-3; v_call: TRBV30; d_call: .; clone_size: .; cdr3_aa: CAWSVLQGEDTQYF; cdr3_nt: TGTGCCTGGAGTGTACTACAGGGCGAAGATACGCAGTATTTT
j_call: TRBJ2-5; v_call: TRBV29-1; d_call: TRBD1; clone_size: .; cdr3_aa: CSVNRGQETQYF; cdr3_nt: TGCAGCGTTAACAGGGGCCAAGAGACCCAGTACTTC
j_call: TRBJ2-7; v_call: TRBV20-1; d_call: .; clone_size: .; cdr3_aa: CSAGGGYEQYF; cdr3_nt: TGCAGTGCTGGTGGCGGATACGAGCAGTACTTC
j_call: TRBJ1-5; v_call: TRBV28; d_call: .; clone_size: .; cdr3_aa: CASRHRTAKTGPQHF; cdr3_nt: TGTGCCAGCAGGCACAGGACAGCTAAAACTGGGCCCCAGCATTTT
j_call: TRBJ2-7; v_call: TRBV14; d_call: .; clone_size: .; cdr3_aa: CASSQARYEQYF; cdr3_nt: TGTGCCAGCAGCCAAGCCCGCTACGAGCAGTACTTC
j_call: TRBJ2-6; v_call: TRBV10-3; d_call: TRBD1; clone_size: .; cdr3_aa: CAIQTPGQTYSGANVLTF; cdr3_nt: TGTGCCATCCAAACCCCGGGACAGACCTACTCTGGGGCCAACGTCCTGACTTTC
j_call: TRBJ2-7; v_call: TRBV4-1; d_call: .; clone_size: .; cdr3_aa: CASSQGARGRGEPTYEQYF; cdr3_nt: TGCGCCAGCAGCCAAGGGGCCAGGGGGCGGGGGGAGCCCACCTACGAGCAGTACTTC
j_call: TRBJ2-3; v_call: TRBV30; d_call: TRBD2; clone_size: .; cdr3_aa: CAWSGGGTSGTDTQYF; cdr3_nt: TGTGCCTGGAGCGGGGGCGGGACTAGCGGCACAGATACGCAGTATTTT
j_call: TRBJ2-1; v_call: TRBV2; d_call: .; clone_size: once; cdr3_aa: CASRTALIGVNYNEQFF; cdr3_nt: TGTGCCAGCAGGACCGCCTTGATTGGGGTTAACTACAATGAGCAGTTCTTC
j_call: TRBJ2-2; v_call: TRBV19; d_call: .; clone_size: .; cdr3_aa: CASYKNTGELFF; cdr3_nt: TGTGCCAGTTACAAGAACACCGGGGAGCTGTTTTTT
j_call: TRBJ2-5; v_call: TRBV30; d_call: .; clone_size: .; cdr3_aa: CAWTDGSQETQYF; cdr3_nt: TGTGCCTGGACGGATGGTAGCCAAGAGACCCAGTACTTC
j_call: TRBJ2-7; v_call: TRBV15; d_call: .; clone_size: .; cdr3_aa: CATSRDYQDYEQYF; cdr3_nt: TGTGCCACCAGCAGAGATTACCAGGACTACGAGCAGTACTTC
j_call: TRBJ1-1; v_call: TRBV5-1; d_call: TRBD1; clone_size: .; cdr3_aa: CASSDREGTEAFF; cdr3_nt: TGCGCCAGCAGCGACAGGGAGGGCACTGAAGCTTTCTTT
j_call: TRBJ1-1; v_call: TRBV28; d_call: .; clone_size: .; cdr3_aa: CASGRGGTEAFF; cdr3_nt: TGTGCCAGCGGCCGGGGGGGCACTGAAGCTTTCTTT
j_call: TRBJ2-5; v_call: TRBV11-1; d_call: .; clone_size: .; cdr3_aa: CASSPREGRGRETQYF; cdr3_nt: TGTGCCAGCAGCCCCCGGGAAGGGCGGGGAAGGGAGACCCAGTACTTC
j_call: TRBJ2-7; v_call: TRBV2; d_call: .; clone_size: .; cdr3_aa: CASSAGGEQYF; cdr3_nt: TGTGCCAGCAGTGCCGGGGGCGAGCAGTACTTC
j_call: TRBJ2-3; v_call: TRBV5-1; d_call: TRBD2; clone_size: once; cdr3_aa: CASSSGLAGELVSGTQYF; cdr3_nt: TGCGCCAGCAGCTCAGGACTAGCGGGAGAGTTGGTTTCGGGTACGCAGTATTTT
j_call: TRBJ2-7; v_call: TRBV27; d_call: TRBD1; clone_size: .; cdr3_aa: CASSLGTGGPYEQYF; cdr3_nt: TGTGCCAGCAGTTTAGGGACAGGGGGTCCCTACGAGCAGTACTTC
j_call: TRBJ2-7; v_call: TRBV6-5; d_call: TRBD1; clone_size: .; cdr3_aa: CASSPGQGRSEQYF; cdr3_nt: TGTGCCAGCAGCCCTGGACAGGGTCGATCCGAGCAGTACTTC
j_call: TRBJ2-1; v_call: TRBV5-6; d_call: .; clone_size: .; cdr3_aa: CASRRVGSGDNEQFF; cdr3_nt: TGTGCCAGCAGGAGGGTGGGGAGCGGCGACAATGAGCAGTTCTTC
j_call: TRBJ2-5; v_call: TRBV18; d_call: TRBD2; clone_size: .; cdr3_aa: CASSPPRGLAGEETQYF; cdr3_nt: TGTGCCAGCTCACCACCACGGGGACTAGCGGGAGAAGAGACCCAGTACTTC
j_call: TRBJ2-2; v_call: TRBV19; d_call: .; clone_size: .; cdr3_aa: CASSLGLGELFF; cdr3_nt: TGTGCCAGTAGTCTTGGCCTCGGGGAGCTGTTTTTT
j_call: TRBJ2-3; v_call: TRBV2; d_call: TRBD1; clone_size: .; cdr3_aa: CASSDRRKTGGEDTQYF; cdr3_nt: TGTGCCAGCAGTGACCGCCGCAAGACAGGGGGCGAAGATACGCAGTATTTT
j_call: TRBJ2-7; v_call: TRBV5-1; d_call: TRBD2; clone_size: .; cdr3_aa: CASSVYPGLAGVSYEQYF; cdr3_nt: TGCGCCAGCAGCGTCTATCCGGGACTAGCGGGAGTAAGCTACGAGCAGTACTTC
j_call: TRBJ2-7; v_call: TRBV27; d_call: TRBD1; clone_size: .; cdr3_aa: CASSLWTGSYEQYF; cdr3_nt: TGTGCCAGCAGTTTATGGACAGGGAGCTACGAGCAGTACTTC
j_call: TRBJ2-2; v_call: TRBV19; d_call: TRBD2; clone_size: .; cdr3_aa: CASGTSGSGELFF; cdr3_nt: TGTGCCAGCGGGACTAGCGGATCCGGGGAGCTGTTTTTT
j_call: TRBJ1-3; v_call: TRBV6-5; d_call: .; clone_size: .; cdr3_aa: CASRHQNSGNTIYF; cdr3_nt: TGTGCCAGCAGACATCAGAACTCTGGAAACACCATATATTTT
j_call: TRBJ1-4; v_call: TRBV30; d_call: .; clone_size: .; cdr3_aa: CAWSVLRGWPEKLFF; cdr3_nt: TGTGCCTGGAGTGTACTCCGGGGTTGGCCTGAAAAACTGTTTTTT
j_call: TRBJ2-5; v_call: TRBV2; d_call: .; clone_size: once; cdr3_aa: CASSEGTLEETQYF; cdr3_nt: TGTGCCAGCAGTGAAGGCACCCTGGAGGAGACCCAGTACTTC
j_call: TRBJ2-7; v_call: TRBV28; d_call: .; clone_size: .; cdr3_aa: CASNWGDSPSYEQYF; cdr3_nt: TGTGCCAGCAACTGGGGGGACAGCCCCTCCTACGAGCAGTACTTC
j_call: TRBJ1-2; v_call: TRBV15; d_call: .; clone_size: few; cdr3_aa: CATSTDTANYGYTF; cdr3_nt: TGTGCCACCAGCACTGACACAGCTAACTATGGCTACACCTTC